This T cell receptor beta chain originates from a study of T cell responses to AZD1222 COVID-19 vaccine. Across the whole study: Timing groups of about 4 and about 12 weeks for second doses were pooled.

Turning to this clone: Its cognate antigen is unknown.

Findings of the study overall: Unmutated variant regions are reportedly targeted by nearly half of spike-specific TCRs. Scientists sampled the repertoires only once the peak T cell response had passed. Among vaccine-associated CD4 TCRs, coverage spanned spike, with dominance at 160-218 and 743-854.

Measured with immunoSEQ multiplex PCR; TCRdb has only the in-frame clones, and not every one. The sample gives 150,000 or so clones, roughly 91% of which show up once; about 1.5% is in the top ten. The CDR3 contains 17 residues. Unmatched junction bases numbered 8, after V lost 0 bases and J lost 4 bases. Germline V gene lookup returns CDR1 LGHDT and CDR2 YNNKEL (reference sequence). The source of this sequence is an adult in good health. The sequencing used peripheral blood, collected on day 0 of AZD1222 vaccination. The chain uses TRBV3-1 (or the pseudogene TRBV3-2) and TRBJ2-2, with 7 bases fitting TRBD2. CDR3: CASSQETLAALTGELFF. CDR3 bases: TGTGCCAGCAGCCAAGAAACCCTAGCGGCCCTCACCGGGGAGCTGTTTTTT.